Below, 12 T cell receptor beta chains from the same sample are listed, as sequenced in a study of T cells expressing NK-cell markers. Following a re-call of the 5' RACE reads, TCRdb has one entry per CDR3 protein and lacks DNA. The sample table includes some 300,000 distinct CDR3 sequences. Sequenced sample: blood T cells: a sorted CD56 or NKG2C T cell subset, CD4+ or CD8+ T cells, or bulk PBMC T cells (not recorded which). The receptors shown here come from a man in his late teens or twenties in good health.

This chain connects TRBV6-1 to TRBJ2-1; TCRdb's D gene call, TRBD2, goes unchecked for lack of DNA. CDR3 length: 14 amino acids. CDR1 MNHNS and CDR2 SASEGT come from the germline V gene. The CDR3 region is CASRERLAGNEQFF.

The gene calls are TRBV20-1 and TRBJ1-3; TCRdb lists TRBD1, though no DNA is available to test this call. This CDR3 region has 16 residues. CDR1 is DFQATT, CDR2 SNEGSKA, per germline (reference sequence). CDR3 amino acids: CSASPTRWSSGNTIYF.

The chain joins TRBV20-1 to TRBJ2-1; TCRdb lists TRBD1, though no DNA is available to test this call. The CDR3 length is 15 residues. Germline CDR1 reads DFQATT; CDR2 reads SNEGSKA (reference sequence). The CDR3 reads CSARASGARAVEQFF.

The chain employs TRBV7-2 and TRBJ2-5; TCRdb's D call, TRBD2, is unchecked because there is no DNA. The CDR3 contains 15 residues. Germline CDR1 reads SGHTA; CDR2 reads FQGNSA. The chain's CDR3 is CASSSRTSGTETQYF.

The chain couples TRBV7-6 to TRBJ2-5; TCRdb calls TRBD2, which cannot be checked without DNA. Germline-derived CDR1 and CDR2 are SGHVS and FNYEAQ. The CDR3 contains 16 residues. CDR3 in amino acids: CASSPGLAGGQETQYF. The variable domain in full, completed from reference TRBV7-6 and TRBJ2-5, reads GAGVSQSPRYKVTKRGQDVALRCDPISGHVSLYWYRQALGQGPEFLTYFNYEAQQDKSGLPNDRFSAERPEGSISTLTIQRTEQRDSAMYRCASSPGLAGGQETQYFGPGTRLLVL.

The V and J genes are TRBV24-1 and TRBJ2-3; TCRdb indicates TRBD2, and absent DNA this call remains unverified. This CDR3 spans 16 amino acids. CDR1 is KGHDR, CDR2 SFDVKD, per germline. CDR3 sequence: CATSDRTSTSTDTQYF.

The V call is TRBV10-3, the J call TRBJ2-7; the D gene TCRdb calls, TRBD2, cannot be checked with no DNA. This CDR3 has 12 residues. CDR1 is ENHRY and CDR2 is SYGVKD in the germline V gene. The CDR3 reads CATGTSSYEQYF.

V is TRBV20-1 and J is TRBJ2-3; TCRdb's D call, TRBD2, is unchecked because there is no DNA. CDR1 is DFQATT, CDR2 SNEGSKA, per germline (reference sequence). The CDR3 extends over 20 amino acids. The CDR3 region is CSARGGSIQREIPGTDTQYF.

The rearrangement uses TRBV4-2 and TRBJ2-7; TCRdb's D gene call, TRBD2, goes unchecked for lack of DNA. Germline V CDR1 and CDR2: LGHNA, YNFKEQ. This CDR3 has 18 residues. CDR3 protein: CASSQFVGLAGGSYEQYF.

This chain's CDR3 is CSEQGGWNEQFF. This chain joins TRBV20-1 and TRBJ2-1; TCRdb's D call, TRBD1, is unchecked because there is no DNA. There are 12 residues in the CDR3. Germline V lookup: CDR1 DFQATT, CDR2 SNEGSKA (reference sequence).

The chain combines TRBV12-3 or TRBV12-4 with TRBJ1-2; TCRdb calls TRBD1, which cannot be checked without DNA. The CDR3 loop spans 11 amino acids. CDR3 in amino acids: CASSPGRYYTF.

The chain combines TRBV11-2 with TRBJ2-1. The CDR3 runs 14 residues. Per the germline V gene, CDR1 is SGHAT and CDR2 is FQNNGV. CDR3 loop: CASSLFEVYNEQFF.